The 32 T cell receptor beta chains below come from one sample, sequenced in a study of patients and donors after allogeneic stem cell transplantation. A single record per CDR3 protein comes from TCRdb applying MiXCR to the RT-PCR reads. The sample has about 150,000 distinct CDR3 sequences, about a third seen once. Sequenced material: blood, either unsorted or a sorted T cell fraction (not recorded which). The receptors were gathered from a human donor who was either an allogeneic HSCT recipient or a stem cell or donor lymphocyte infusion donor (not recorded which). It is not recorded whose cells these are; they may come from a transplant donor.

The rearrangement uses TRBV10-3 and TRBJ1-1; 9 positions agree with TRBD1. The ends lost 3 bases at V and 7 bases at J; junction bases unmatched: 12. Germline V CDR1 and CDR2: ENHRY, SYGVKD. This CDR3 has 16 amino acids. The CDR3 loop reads CAISDYRDRASSEAFF. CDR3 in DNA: TGTGCCATCAGTGATTACCGGGACAGGGCATCTAGTGAAGCTTTCTTT.

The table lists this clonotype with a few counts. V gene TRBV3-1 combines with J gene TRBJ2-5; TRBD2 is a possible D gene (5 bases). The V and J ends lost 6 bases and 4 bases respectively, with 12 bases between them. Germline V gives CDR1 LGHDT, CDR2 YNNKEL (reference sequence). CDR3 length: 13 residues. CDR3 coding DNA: TGTGCCAGCAGGATAAACGGACTAGAGACCCAGTACTTC. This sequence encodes CASRINGLETQYF.

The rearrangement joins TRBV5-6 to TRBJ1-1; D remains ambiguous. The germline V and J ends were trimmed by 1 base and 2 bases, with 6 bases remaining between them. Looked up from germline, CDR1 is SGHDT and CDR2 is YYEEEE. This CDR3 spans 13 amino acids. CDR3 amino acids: CASSLWENTEAFF. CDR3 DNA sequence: TGTGCCAGCAGCTTGTGGGAAAACACTGAAGCTTTCTTT.

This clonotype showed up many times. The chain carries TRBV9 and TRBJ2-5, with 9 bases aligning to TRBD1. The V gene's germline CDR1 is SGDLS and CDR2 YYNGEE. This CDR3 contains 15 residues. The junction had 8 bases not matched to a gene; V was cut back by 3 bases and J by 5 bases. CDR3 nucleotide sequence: TGTGCCAGCAGCGGGCCGGACAGGGGCGGGGAGACCCAGTACTTC. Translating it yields CASSGPDRGGETQYF.

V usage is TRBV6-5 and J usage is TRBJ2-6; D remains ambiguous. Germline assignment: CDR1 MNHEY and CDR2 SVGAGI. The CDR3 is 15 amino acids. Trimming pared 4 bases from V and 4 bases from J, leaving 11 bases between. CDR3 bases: TGTGCCAGCAGTTTCCAAGACTCAGGGGCCAACGTCCTGACTTTC. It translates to CASSFQDSGANVLTF.

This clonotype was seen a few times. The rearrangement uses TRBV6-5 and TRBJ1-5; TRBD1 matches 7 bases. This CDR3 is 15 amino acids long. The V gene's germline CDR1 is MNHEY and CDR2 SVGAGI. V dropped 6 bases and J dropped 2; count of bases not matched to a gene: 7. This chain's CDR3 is CASRTGSGGNQPQHF. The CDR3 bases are TGTGCCAGCAGGACAGGGTCAGGAGGCAATCAGCCCCAGCATTTT.

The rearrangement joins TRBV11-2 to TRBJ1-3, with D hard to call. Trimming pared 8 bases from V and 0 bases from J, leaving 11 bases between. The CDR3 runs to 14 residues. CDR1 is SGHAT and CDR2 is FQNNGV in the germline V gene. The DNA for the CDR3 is TGTGCCAGCTCGCGGGAGGACTCTGGAAACACCATATATTTT. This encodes CASSREDSGNTIYF.

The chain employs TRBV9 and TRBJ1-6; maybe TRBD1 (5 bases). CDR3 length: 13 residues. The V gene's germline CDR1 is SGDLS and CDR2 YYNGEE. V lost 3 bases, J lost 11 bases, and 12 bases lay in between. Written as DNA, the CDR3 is TGTGCCAGCAGCGGTAGTACAGGTCCACCCCTCCACTTT. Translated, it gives CASSGSTGPPLHF.

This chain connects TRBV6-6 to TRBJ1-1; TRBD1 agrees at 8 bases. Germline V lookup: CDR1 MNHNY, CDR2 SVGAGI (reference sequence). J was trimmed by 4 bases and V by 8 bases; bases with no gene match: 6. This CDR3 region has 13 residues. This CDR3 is CASWTGTGTEAFF. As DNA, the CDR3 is TGTGCCAGCTGGACAGGGACGGGCACTGAAGCTTTCTTT.

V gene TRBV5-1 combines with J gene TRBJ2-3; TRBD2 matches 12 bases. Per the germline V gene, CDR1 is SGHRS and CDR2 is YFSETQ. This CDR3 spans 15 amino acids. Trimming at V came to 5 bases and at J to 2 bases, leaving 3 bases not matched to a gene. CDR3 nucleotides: TGCGCCAGCAGGCGGACTAGCGGGGTCACAGATACGCAGTATTTT. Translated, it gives CASRRTSGVTDTQYF.

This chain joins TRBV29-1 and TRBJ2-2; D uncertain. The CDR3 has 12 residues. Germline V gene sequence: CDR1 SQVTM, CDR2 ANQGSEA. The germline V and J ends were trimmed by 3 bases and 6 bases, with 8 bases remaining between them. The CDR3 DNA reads TGCAGCGTTGAGTGCGACGCCGGGGAGCTGTTTTTT. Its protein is CSVECDAGELFF.

The CDR3 here is CASSLSGPGELFF. CDR3 in DNA: TGTGCCAGCAGTTTATCAGGGCCCGGGGAGCTGTTTTTT. This chain uses TRBV27 with TRBJ2-2; D gene unclear. CDR3 length: 13 residues. V lost 0 bases, J lost 6 bases, and 5 bases lay in between. Germline V lookup: CDR1 MNHEY, CDR2 SMNVEV (reference sequence).

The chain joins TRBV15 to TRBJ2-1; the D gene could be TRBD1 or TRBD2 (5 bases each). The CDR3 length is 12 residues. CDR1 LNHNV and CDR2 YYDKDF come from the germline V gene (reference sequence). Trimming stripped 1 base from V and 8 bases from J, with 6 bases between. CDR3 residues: CATSRVGDEQFF. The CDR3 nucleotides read TGTGCCACCAGCAGAGTGGGGGATGAGCAGTTCTTC. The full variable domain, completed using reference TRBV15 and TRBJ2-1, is DAMVIQNPRYQVTQFGKPVTLSCSQTLNHNVMYWYQQKSSQAPKLLFHYYDKDFNNEADTPDNFQSRRPNTSFCFLDIRSPGLGDTAMYLCATSRVGDEQFFGPGTRLTVL.

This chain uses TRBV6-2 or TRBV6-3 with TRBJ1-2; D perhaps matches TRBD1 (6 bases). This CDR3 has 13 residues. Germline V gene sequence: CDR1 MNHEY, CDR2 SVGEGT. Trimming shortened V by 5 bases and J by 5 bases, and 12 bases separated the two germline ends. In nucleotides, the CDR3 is TGTGCCAGCAGTCGACAGGCCCTTTATGGCTACACCTTC. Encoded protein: CASSRQALYGYTF.

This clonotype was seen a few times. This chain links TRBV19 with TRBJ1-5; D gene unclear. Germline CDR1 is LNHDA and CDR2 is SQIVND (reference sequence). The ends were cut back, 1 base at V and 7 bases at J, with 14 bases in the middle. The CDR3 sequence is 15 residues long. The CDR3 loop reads CASSIVVQILQPQHF. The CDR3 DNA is TGTGCCAGTAGTATAGTGGTACAGATATTACAGCCCCAGCATTTT.

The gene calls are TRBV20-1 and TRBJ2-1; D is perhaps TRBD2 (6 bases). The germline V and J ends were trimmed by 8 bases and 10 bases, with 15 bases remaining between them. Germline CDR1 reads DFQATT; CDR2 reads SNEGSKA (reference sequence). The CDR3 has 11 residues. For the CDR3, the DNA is TGCAGTCAGGGACTTGCGGAGGAGCAGTTCTTC. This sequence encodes CSQGLAEEQFF.

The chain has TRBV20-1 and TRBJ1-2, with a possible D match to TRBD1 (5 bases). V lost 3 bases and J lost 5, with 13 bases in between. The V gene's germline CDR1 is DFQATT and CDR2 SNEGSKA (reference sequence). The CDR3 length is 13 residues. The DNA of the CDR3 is TGCAGTGCTAGCCCGGGACCGATTTATGGCTACACCTTC. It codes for CSASPGPIYGYTF.

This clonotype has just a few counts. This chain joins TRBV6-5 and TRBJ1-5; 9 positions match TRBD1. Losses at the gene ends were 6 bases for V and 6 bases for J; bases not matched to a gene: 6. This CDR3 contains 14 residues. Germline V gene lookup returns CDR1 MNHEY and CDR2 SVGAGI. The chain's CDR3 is CASRLQGAGQPQHF. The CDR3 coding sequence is TGTGCCAGCAGACTACAGGGGGCAGGTCAGCCCCAGCATTTT.

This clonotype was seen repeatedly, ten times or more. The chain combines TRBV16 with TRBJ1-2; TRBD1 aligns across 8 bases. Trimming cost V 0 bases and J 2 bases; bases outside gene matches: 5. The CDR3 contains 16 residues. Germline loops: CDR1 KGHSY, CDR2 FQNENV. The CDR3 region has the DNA TGTGCCAGCAGCCAATCAGGACAGGGATGGAACTATGGCTACACCTTC. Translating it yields CASSQSGQGWNYGYTF.

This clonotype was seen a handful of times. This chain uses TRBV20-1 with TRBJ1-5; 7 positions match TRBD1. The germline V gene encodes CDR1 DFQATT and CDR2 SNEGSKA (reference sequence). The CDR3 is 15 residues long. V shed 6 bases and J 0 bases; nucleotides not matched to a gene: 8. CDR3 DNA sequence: TGCAGTGCACCCGGGACAGCAAATAGCAATCAGCCCCAGCATTTT. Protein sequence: CSAPGTANSNQPQHF.

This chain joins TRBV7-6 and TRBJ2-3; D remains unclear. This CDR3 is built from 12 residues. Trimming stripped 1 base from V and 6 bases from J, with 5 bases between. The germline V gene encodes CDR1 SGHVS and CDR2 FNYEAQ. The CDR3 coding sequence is TGTGCCAGCAGCTTAGACTCGGATACGCAGTATTTT. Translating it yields CASSLDSDTQYF.

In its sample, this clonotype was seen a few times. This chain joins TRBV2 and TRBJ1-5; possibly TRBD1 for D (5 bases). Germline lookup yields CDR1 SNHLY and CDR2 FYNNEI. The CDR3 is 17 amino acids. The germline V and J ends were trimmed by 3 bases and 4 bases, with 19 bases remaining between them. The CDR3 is CASSDWVPGRRNQPQHF. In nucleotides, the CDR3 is TGTGCCAGCAGTGATTGGGTGCCAGGGAGAAGAAATCAGCCCCAGCATTTT.

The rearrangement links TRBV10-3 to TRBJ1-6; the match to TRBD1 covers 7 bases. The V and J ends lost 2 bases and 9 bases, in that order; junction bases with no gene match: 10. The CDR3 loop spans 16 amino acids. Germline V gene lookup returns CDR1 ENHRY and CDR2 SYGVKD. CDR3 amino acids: CAISEGLGGAGSPLHF. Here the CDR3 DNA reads TGTGCCATCAGTGAGGGGTTAGGGGGCGCGGGTTCACCCCTCCACTTT.

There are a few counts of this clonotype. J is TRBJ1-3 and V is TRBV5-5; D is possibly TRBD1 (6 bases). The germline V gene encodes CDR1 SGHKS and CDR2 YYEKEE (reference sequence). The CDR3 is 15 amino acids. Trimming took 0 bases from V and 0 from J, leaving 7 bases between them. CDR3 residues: CASSLAGVSGNTIYF. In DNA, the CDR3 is TGTGCCAGCAGCTTGGCAGGGGTCTCTGGAAACACCATATATTTT.

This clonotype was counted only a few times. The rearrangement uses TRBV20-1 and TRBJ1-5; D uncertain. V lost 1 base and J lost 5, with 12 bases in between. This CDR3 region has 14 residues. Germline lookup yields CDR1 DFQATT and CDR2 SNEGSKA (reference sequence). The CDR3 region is CSARVGGSYQPQHF. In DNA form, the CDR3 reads TGCAGTGCTAGAGTAGGAGGGTCCTATCAGCCCCAGCATTTT.

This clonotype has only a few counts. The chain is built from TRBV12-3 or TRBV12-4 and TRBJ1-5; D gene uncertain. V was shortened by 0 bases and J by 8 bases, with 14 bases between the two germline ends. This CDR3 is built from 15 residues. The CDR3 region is CASSLATNLREPQHF. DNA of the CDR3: TGTGCCAGCAGTTTAGCCACTAACCTACGGGAGCCCCAGCATTTT.

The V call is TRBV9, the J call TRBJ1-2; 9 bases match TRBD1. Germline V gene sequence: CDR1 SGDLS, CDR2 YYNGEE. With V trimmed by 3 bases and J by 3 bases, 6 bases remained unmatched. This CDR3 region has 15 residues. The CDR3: CASSAWDRDYYGYTF. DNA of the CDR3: TGTGCCAGCAGCGCTTGGGACAGGGACTACTATGGCTACACCTTC. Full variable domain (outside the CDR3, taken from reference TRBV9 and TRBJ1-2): DSGVTQTPKHLITATGQRVTLRCSPRSGDLSVYWYQQSLDQGLQFLIQYYNGEERAKGNILERFSAQQFPDLHSELNLSSLELGDSALYFCASSAWDRDYYGYTFGSGTRLTVV.

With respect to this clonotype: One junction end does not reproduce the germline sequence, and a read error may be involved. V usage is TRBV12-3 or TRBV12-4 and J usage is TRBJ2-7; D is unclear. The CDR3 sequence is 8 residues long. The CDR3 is CASSLRTF. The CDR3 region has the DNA TGTGCCAGCAGCCTTAGAACTTTC.

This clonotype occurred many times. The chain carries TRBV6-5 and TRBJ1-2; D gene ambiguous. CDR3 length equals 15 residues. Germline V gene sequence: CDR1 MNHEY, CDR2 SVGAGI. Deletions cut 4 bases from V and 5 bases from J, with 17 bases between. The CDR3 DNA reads TGTGCCAGCAGTTCGAATCGGATGCGGAGGTATGGCTACACCTTC. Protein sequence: CASSSNRMRRYGYTF.

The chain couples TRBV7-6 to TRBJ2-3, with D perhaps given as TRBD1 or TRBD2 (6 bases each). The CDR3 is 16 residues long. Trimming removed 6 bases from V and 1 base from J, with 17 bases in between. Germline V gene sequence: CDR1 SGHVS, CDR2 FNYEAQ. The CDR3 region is CASSRSTGAGTDTQYF. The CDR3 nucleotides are TGTGCCAGCAGTCGTTCCACGGGGGCTGGCACAGATACGCAGTATTTT.

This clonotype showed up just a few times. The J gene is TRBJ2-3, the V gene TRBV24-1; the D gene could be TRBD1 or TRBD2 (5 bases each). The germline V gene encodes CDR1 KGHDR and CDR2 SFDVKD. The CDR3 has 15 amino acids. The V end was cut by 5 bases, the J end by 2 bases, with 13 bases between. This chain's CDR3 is CATSAAWGNTDTQYF. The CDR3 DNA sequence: TGTGCCACCAGTGCCGCCTGGGGGAACACAGATACGCAGTATTTT.

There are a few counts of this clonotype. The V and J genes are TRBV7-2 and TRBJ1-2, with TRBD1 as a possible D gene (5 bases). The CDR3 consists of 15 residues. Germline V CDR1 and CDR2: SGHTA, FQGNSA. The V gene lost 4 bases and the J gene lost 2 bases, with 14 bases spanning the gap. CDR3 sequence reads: CASSSQRDGNYGYTF. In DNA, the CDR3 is TGTGCCAGCAGCTCTCAAAGGGACGGGAACTATGGCTACACCTTC.